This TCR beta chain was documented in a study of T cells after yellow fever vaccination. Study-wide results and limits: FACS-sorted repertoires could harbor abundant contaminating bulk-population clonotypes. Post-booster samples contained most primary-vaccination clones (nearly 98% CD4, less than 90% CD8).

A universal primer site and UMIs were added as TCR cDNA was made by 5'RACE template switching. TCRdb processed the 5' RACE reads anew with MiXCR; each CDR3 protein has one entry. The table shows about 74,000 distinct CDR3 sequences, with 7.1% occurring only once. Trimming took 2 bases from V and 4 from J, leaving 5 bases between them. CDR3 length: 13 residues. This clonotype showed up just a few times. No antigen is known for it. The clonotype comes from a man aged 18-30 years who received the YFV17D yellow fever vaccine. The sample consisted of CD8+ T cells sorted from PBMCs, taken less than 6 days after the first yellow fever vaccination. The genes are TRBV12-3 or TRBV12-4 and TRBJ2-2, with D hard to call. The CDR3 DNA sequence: TGTGCCAGCAGTTTAAGCTTCACCGGGGAGCTGTTTTTT. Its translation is CASSLSFTGELFF.